A selection of T cell receptor beta chains follows, all from one sample in a study of TIL therapy for anti-PD-1-resistant metastatic lung cancer. Here immunoSEQ multiplex PCR was the method, and the copy in TCRdb shows in-frame clones only, minus some. The sample includes 36,000 or so clones, 73% of them seen just once. This specimen was blood, taken at baseline. The origin of the receptors is a person between 25 and 80 years old with non-small cell lung cancer. The CDR3 runs from the conserved cysteine through the conserved F or W. A D gene is named only where the DNA matches it firmly. Clone size is stated in some rows and not others, as once, few, many or a class when expanded.

clone_size	v_call	d_call	j_call	cdr3_nt	cdr3_aa
-	TRBV15	-	TRBJ2-2	TGTGCCACCAGCAGAGAGATAGCAGGTACCGGGGAGCTGTTTTTT	CATSREIAGTGELFF
-	TRBV5-4	-	TRBJ1-1	TGTGCCAGCAGCATCGGAGGGGGGTTGAACACTGAAGCTTTCTTT	CASSIGGGLNTEAFF
-	TRBV5-8	-	TRBJ2-5	TGTGCCAGCAGCCGAGGGGGGGCCCGACGAGACGGAGAGACCCAGTACTTC	CASSRGGARRDGETQYF
-	TRBV7-3	-	TRBJ2-2	TGTGCCAGCAGCCTAAGTCCGCCCCACAACACCGGGGAGCTGTTTTTT	CASSLSPPHNTGELFF
-	TRBV7-9	-	TRBJ1-4	TGTGCCAGCAGCTTAGGGCCCACAAGGAAACTGTTTTTT	CASSLGPTRKLFF
few	TRBV7-8	-	TRBJ1-5	TGTGCCAGCAAGCCCGATCTCAATCAGCCCCAGCATTTT	CASKPDLNQPQHF
-	TRBV10-3	-	TRBJ1-1	TGTGCCATCAGTGAGGGGAGCACTGAAGCTTTCTTT	CAISEGSTEAFF
-	TRBV6-5	-	TRBJ1-5	TGTGCCAGCAGTTTCCAACAGGGCCAGCCCCAGCATTTT	CASSFQQGQPQHF
-	TRBV28	TRBD1	TRBJ2-7	TGTGCCAGCAGTTACAGGGGCACCTGGGGCGAGCAGTACTTC	CASSYRGTWGEQYF
-	TRBV9	TRBD1	TRBJ1-3	TGTGCCAGCAGCGCGGACAGGGGGCGCTTCTCTGGAAACACCATATATTTT	CASSADRGRFSGNTIYF
few	TRBV7-9	-	TRBJ1-4	TGTGCCAGCAGCTACGCATGGGCTAATGAAAAACTGTTTTTT	CASSYAWANEKLFF
few	TRBV19	-	TRBJ2-7	TGTGCCAGTAGTCTCCATGGCTCCTACGAGCAGTACTTC	CASSLHGSYEQYF
once	TRBV7-2	-	TRBJ1-1	TGTGCCAGCAGCTTAGGTCGGGTGAACACTGAAGCTTTCTTT	CASSLGRVNTEAFF